These T cell receptor beta chains were read from a single sample in a study of PD-1 blockade in classical Hodgkin lymphoma. Sequencing was performed with immunoSEQ multiplex PCR; in TCRdb, only in-frame clones are kept and a portion is missing. The sample yields 12,000 or so clones, around 80% seen once. The source material was peripheral blood mononuclear cells (PBMCs), sampled at baseline. These TCRs come from a human donor with classical Hodgkin lymphoma. The CDR3 runs from the conserved cysteine through the conserved F or W. The size of a clone is reported for some rows only, either as once, few or many, or as a class for expanded clones.

clone_size	j_call	v_call	cdr3_aa
.	TRBJ2-7	TRBV7-8	CASSAAGTGLGEQYF
.	TRBJ1-5	TRBV30	CAWSGYSNQPQHF
.	TRBJ2-3	TRBV7-9	CASSFGLAGPTTDTQYF
.	TRBJ2-7	TRBV4-1	CASSQDLGPTTYEQYF
.	TRBJ1-1	TRBV19	CASSKDKWSTEAFF
few	TRBJ2-7	TRBV19	CASSPTGTGEQYF
.	TRBJ1-2	TRBV13	CASSFFTGPRSDTF
.	TRBJ2-4	TRBV4-1	CASSHSLVRESGIQYF
.	TRBJ2-1	TRBV29-1	CSVEDFLDYNEQFF
.	TRBJ2-1	TRBV6-4	CASSEDQGPYNEQFF
.	TRBJ2-7	TRBV7-2	CASSLAPQGAYEQYF
.	TRBJ1-1	TRBV19	CASSIVSNTEAFF
.	TRBJ2-3	TRBV4-2	CASSQGGQGSDTQYF
.	TRBJ2-7	TRBV19	CASSIRQLYEQYF
.	TRBJ1-2	TRBV5-1	CASSLIPQGAFLRGYTF
.	TRBJ1-1	TRBV6-1	CASRDLQAGFF
.	TRBJ1-5	TRBV7-9	CASSLGNYRDNQPQHF
.	TRBJ2-1	TRBV5-4	CASSLGQANNEQFF
.	TRBJ1-1	TRBV4-3	CASSQKTGTEAFF
.	TRBJ1-4	TRBV5-1	CASSLAWETTNEKLFF
few	TRBJ2-1	TRBV29-1	CSAYRRTSYNEQFF
.	TRBJ2-5	TRBV5-6	CASSMHLLLQGKTQYF
.	TRBJ2-2	TRBV12-5	CASGTGDAGELFF
.	TRBJ2-5	TRBV2	CASSARWDGQETQYF
.	TRBJ1-2	TRBV5-6	CASSLETGTGGYGYTF
.	TRBJ2-3	TRBV2	CASSGLSGGHTDTQYF
.	TRBJ1-2	TRBV7-6	CASSLISGTGSGYTF
.	TRBJ2-1	TRBV9	CASSVGAGLHNEQFF
.	TRBJ1-1	TRBV6-1	CASSESGHDTEAFF
.	TRBJ1-3	TRBV29-1	CSVWTGSSGNTIYF
few	TRBJ1-2	TRBV6-1	CASRRGYGYTF
.	TRBJ2-3	TRBV6-5	CASRSVGGSTDTQYF
few	TRBJ1-6	TRBV6-1	CASNGQANSPLHF
once	TRBJ1-2	TRBV13	CAIPRGGERDYGYTF
few	TRBJ1-6	TRBV2	CASRSQGAPNSPLHF
once	TRBJ2-1	TRBV10-3	CAISEEENYNEQFF
.	TRBJ2-3	TRBV6-5	CASREAVGDTQYF
.	TRBJ2-7	TRBV30	CAWSVRLAVQYF
.	TRBJ2-1	TRBV11-2	CASSPIRDRLGRGEQFF
few	TRBJ2-7	TRBV9	CASSGRDSSYEQYF
.	TRBJ2-2	TRBV5-1	CASSLFGGQGGELFF
.	TRBJ2-7	TRBV19	CASRQGGDEQYF
.	TRBJ2-3	TRBV15	CATSIRARAGTQYF
.	TRBJ2-1	TRBV28	CASSLVATDSYNEQFF
.	TRBJ1-6	TRBV18	CASSPSPFRDNSPLHF
.	TRBJ2-3	TRBV4-2	CASSQGRDTDTQYF
few	TRBJ2-5	TRBV29-1	CSVEGTGTGGWGGNQETQYF
.	TRBJ2-2	TRBV4-1	CASSPLQEGLRTGELFF
.	TRBJ2-5	TRBV21-1	CASSNFEGGLAGEETQYF
.	TRBJ2-6	TRBV29-1	CSAYRQDVLSGANVLTF
.	TRBJ2-7	TRBV30	CAWSRREVARGEQYF
.	TRBJ2-5	TRBV4-2	CASSQDRGSQETQYF
.	TRBJ2-2	TRBV11-3	CASSIRDPGELFF
.	TRBJ2-2	TRBV6-5	CASSYSIGTSEVLFF
.	TRBJ1-1	TRBV28	CASSSRALLSNTEAFF
.	TRBJ1-5	TRBV5-5	CASSFGTAGNQPQHF
.	.	TRBV4-3	CASSQELGSRGSHYEQYF
.	TRBJ2-7	TRBV5-5	CASSGMYGYEQYF
.	TRBJ1-6	TRBV7-9	CASSSDSPLHF